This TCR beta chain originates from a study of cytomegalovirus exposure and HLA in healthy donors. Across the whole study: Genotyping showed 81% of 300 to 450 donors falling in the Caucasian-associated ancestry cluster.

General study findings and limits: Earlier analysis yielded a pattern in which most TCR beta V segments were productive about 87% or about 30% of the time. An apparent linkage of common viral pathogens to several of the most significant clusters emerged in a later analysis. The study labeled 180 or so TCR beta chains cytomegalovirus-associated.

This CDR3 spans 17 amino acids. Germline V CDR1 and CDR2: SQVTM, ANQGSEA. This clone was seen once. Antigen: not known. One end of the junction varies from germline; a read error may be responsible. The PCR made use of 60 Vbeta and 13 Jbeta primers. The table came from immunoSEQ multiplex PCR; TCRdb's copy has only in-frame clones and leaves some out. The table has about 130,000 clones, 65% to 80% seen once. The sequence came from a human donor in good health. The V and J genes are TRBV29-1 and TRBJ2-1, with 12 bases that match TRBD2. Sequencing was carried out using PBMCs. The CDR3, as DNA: TGCAGCGTTGAGTGGTTCCTAGCGGGAGGGGTCTACAATGAGCAGCTCTTC. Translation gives CSVEWFLAGGVYNEQLF.